The source of this TCR beta chain is a study of CD8+ T cells in alopecia areata. Looking at the study overall: Treated patients received oral tofacitinib, 5 to 10 mg twice daily.

This clone was counted a few times. The antigen is undetermined. V dropped 5 bases and J dropped 0 bases, with 14 bases sitting between them. Germline CDR1 MNHEY, CDR2 SMNVEV (reference sequence). The CDR3 is 17 residues long. Study-level points and caveats: Lesional tissue from the scalp (especially in alopecia totalis/universalis) showed higher clonality than normal scalp. Sequencing of scalp samples also includes resident alphabeta T cells from normal skin.

The treatment is: oral pan-JAK inhibitor, 5-10 mg twice daily. As part of sample collection, lesional scalp punch biopsies and peripheral blood were taken from alopecia areata patients. RNA, once extracted, was reverse transcribed into cDNA for use as the sequencing template. The protocol was immunoSEQ multiplex PCR, while the TCRdb copy is restricted to in-frame clones and leaves out a portion. This sample has around 150,000 clones; roughly four fifths occur once, and the top ten carry more than 20%. The sequence was collected from a human donor with alopecia areata. The sample here was CD8+ T cells sorted from blood, taken at week 4, from a patient treated with tofacitinib. The rearrangement links TRBV27 to TRBJ1-6; D is possibly TRBD1 (6 bases). The CDR3 nucleotides read TGTGCCAGCAGTCCTGACAGGAGGAGCTCCTATAATTCACCCCTCCACTTT. Protein product: CASSPDRRSSYNSPLHF.